This TCR beta chain was profiled in a study of a mutant IDH1 vaccine in newly diagnosed glioma. Study summary: Earlier therapy was either radiotherapy, temozolomide, or both, and most got both.

Data came from immunoSEQ multiplex PCR; TCRdb stores just in-frame clones and leaves some out. This table has tens of thousands of clones, around 80% appearing once. Worth noting for this clone: Its antigen is not known.

The time point denotes: week 5, during vaccination. It was 300 ug of mutant IDH1 20-mer peptide that made up each vaccine dose, given with topical imiquimod. Looked up from germline, CDR1 is MNHEY and CDR2 is SMNVEV (reference sequence). The CDR3 is 14 amino acids. The V gene end was trimmed by 10 bases and the J gene end by 7 bases; junction bases not matched to a gene: 9. The source was PBMCs, collected from a glioma patient whose treatment included an IDH1 peptide vaccine. The receptor comes from a man aged 50-60 years with glioma. The chain is built from TRBV27 and TRBJ2-1; 11 bases are a match to TRBD2. Here the CDR3 DNA reads TGTGCCACCTTAGCGGGGGGGACGGGAAATGAGCAGTTCTTC. Residues: CATLAGGTGNEQFF.